Shown below are 13 T cell receptor beta chains from a single sample sequenced in a study of vaccination effects on CD4 cells after COVID-19 (dated 2022 in TCRdb). In the ViraFEST assay, PBMC were stimulated with viral peptide pools, and antigen-specific CD4+ T cell clonotypes were then identified by expansion using TCR sequencing. After approximately 11 days of culture, CD4+ T cells were isolated with the EasySep CD4+ T cell isolation kit. Negative nucleocapsid antibody results before and after vaccination confirmed that the healthy vaccine recipients had no prior SARS-CoV-2 infection. Receptor amplification or capture employed the immunoSEQ multiplex PCR assay. TCRdb carries this immuneACCESS record with in-frame sequences only. Its versions omit some clonotypes, under half of them owing to an unresolved V gene in the studies checked, with the rest unexplained. Across this sample there are about 24,000 clones, with 74% seen only once. The ten largest clones capture more than 3% of the sample.

For these receptors, no antigen is known. This sample comprised CD4+ T cells from PBMCs cultured with SARS-CoV-2 spike peptides, obtained before COVID-19 vaccination. Reading the label with the study, this specimen's cell subset or site is: SARS-CoV-2 spike overlapping peptide pool stimulation. All receptors derive from a human donor who received a COVID-19 vaccine.

This clone has only one observation. The chain carries TRBV5-5 and TRBJ2-3, with D perhaps matching TRBD1 (7 bases). With 4 bases removed from V and 0 bases from J, the gap between germline ends came to 12 bases. CDR1 SGHKS and CDR2 YYEKEE come from the germline V gene (reference sequence). This CDR3 contains 15 residues. The CDR3, as DNA: TGTGCCAGCAGCGCGGGGACAGCTAGCACAGATACGCAGTATTTT. This translates into CASSAGTASTDTQYF.

The CDR3 reads CASSQVMSSYNEQFF. CDR3 bases: TGTGCCAGCAGCCAAGTTATGAGCTCCTACAATGAGCAGTTCTTC. J is TRBJ2-1 and V is TRBV3-1 (or the pseudogene TRBV3-2); the D is unclear. V lost 1 base to trimming and J lost 0 bases, with 7 bases between them. The germline V gene encodes CDR1 LGHDT and CDR2 YNNKEL (reference sequence). This CDR3 is 15 amino acids long.

This chain joins TRBV5-1 and TRBJ2-6; 8 nucleotides align to TRBD1. V dropped 1 base and J dropped 4; count of bases not matched to a gene: 4. Germline V lookup: CDR1 SGHRS, CDR2 YFSETQ. The CDR3 runs 16 residues. The CDR3 loop is CASSLQGARGANVLTF. The CDR3 region has the DNA TGCGCCAGCAGCTTGCAGGGGGCGAGGGGGGCCAACGTCCTGACTTTC.

The chain has TRBV3-1 (or the pseudogene TRBV3-2) and TRBJ2-7; 12 nucleotides agree with TRBD1. J gave up 7 bases and V 0 bases, and 7 bases lay outside the gene matches. The CDR3 is 16 amino acids. The germline gives CDR1 LGHDT, CDR2 YNNKEL (reference sequence). This CDR3 reads CASSQDTGQGAREQYF. In DNA, the CDR3 is TGTGCCAGCAGCCAAGACACGGGACAGGGGGCAAGAGAGCAGTACTTC.

The chain is built from TRBV18 and TRBJ2-5, with a weak D call TRBD2 (6 bases). The V gene's germline CDR1 is KGHSH and CDR2 LQKENI. This CDR3 is built from 15 residues. The V end was cut by 1 base, the J end by 5 bases, with 14 bases between. DNA for the CDR3: TGTGCCAGCTCACCACGGTCGGGGGATTGGGAGACCCAGTACTTC. This encodes CASSPRSGDWETQYF.

The table lists this clone with a count of one. The V and J genes are TRBV18 and TRBJ1-6; D unclear. The CDR3 totals 14 residues. In germline, CDR1 is KGHSH, CDR2 LQKENI. Trimming left V 1 base short and J 9 bases short, with 10 bases between. CDR3 in DNA: TGTGCCAGCTCACCACAGGGTGGTTCTTCACCCCTCCACTTT. Encoded protein: CASSPQGGSSPLHF.

The V gene is TRBV6-2 or TRBV6-3, the J gene TRBJ2-1, with D tentatively TRBD1 (6 bases). Per the germline V gene, CDR1 is MNHEY and CDR2 is SVGEGT. The CDR3 is 14 amino acids. Between the trimmed V and J ends, which lost 4 bases and 10 bases, there was a span of 17 bases. This CDR3 reads CASSSTGLSAEQFF. DNA of the CDR3: TGTGCCAGCAGTTCGACAGGTCTATCAGCAGAGCAGTTCTTC.

The chain employs TRBV7-2 and TRBJ2-1, with D hard to call. CDR3 length: 13 residues. The germline V gene has CDR1 SGHTA and CDR2 FQGNSA. V was trimmed by 3 bases and J by 15 bases, leaving 18 bases between them. CDR3 region: CASSFDRQGTVFF. In DNA, the CDR3 is TGTGCCAGCAGCTTCGATCGGCAAGGAACTGTGTTCTTC.

This clone was seen a handful of times. The chain has TRBV5-1 and TRBJ1-1; 8 bases align to TRBD1. Germline V gives CDR1 SGHRS, CDR2 YFSETQ. The CDR3 has 15 residues. V shed 3 bases and J 4 bases; nucleotides not matched to a gene: 8. In DNA, the CDR3 is TGCGCCAGCAGCTGGGAACAGGGGGTGAGCACTGAAGCTTTCTTT. As protein: CASSWEQGVSTEAFF.

The chain recombines TRBV6-4 with TRBJ2-3; D call uncertain. CDR3 length equals 14 residues. The germline V and J ends were trimmed by 6 bases and 2 bases, with 12 bases remaining between them. In germline, CDR1 is MRHNA, CDR2 SNTAGT. The CDR3 sequence: CASRGDSPTDTQYF. The CDR3 nucleotides are TGTGCCAGCAGAGGTGACTCCCCCACAGATACGCAGTATTTT.

By share, this clone counts as medium-sized. V and J are TRBV30 and TRBJ1-2; 7 positions agree with TRBD1. V lost 4 bases, J lost 8 bases, and 7 bases stayed unmatched. Germline values: CDR1 GTSNPN, CDR2 SVGIG (reference sequence). There are 12 residues in the CDR3. The CDR3 coding sequence is TGTGCCTGGAAACTGACAGGGAGCGGCTACACCTTC. Its translation is CAWKLTGSGYTF.

This chain connects TRBV11-2 to TRBJ1-1, with 12 bases matching TRBD1. The V and J ends lost 5 bases and 1 base, in that order; junction bases with no gene match: 5. From germline, CDR1 is SGHAT and CDR2 FQNNGV. The CDR3 covers 16 residues. In DNA form, the CDR3 reads TGTGCCAGCAGCGCCGGGACAGGGGGCCGGAACACTGAAGCTTTCTTT. Protein sequence: CASSAGTGGRNTEAFF. The entire variable domain, with the rest obtained from reference TRBV11-2 and TRBJ1-1, is as follows: EAGVAQSPRYKIIEKRQSVAFWCNPISGHATLYWYQQILGQGPKLLIQFQNNGVVDDSQLPKDRFSAERLKGVDSTLKIQPAKLEDSAVYLCASSAGTGGRNTEAFFGQGTRLTVV.

The chain carries TRBV3-1 (or the pseudogene TRBV3-2) and TRBJ2-7; TRBD2 is a possible D gene (5 bases). V was trimmed by 0 bases and J by 7 bases, leaving 13 bases between them. CDR1 LGHDT and CDR2 YNNKEL come from the germline V gene (reference sequence). This CDR3 is 14 amino acids long. CDR3 nucleotide sequence: TGTGCCAGCAGCCAAGAAGGGAGTTCTATGGAGCAGTACTTC. This codes for CASSQEGSSMEQYF.